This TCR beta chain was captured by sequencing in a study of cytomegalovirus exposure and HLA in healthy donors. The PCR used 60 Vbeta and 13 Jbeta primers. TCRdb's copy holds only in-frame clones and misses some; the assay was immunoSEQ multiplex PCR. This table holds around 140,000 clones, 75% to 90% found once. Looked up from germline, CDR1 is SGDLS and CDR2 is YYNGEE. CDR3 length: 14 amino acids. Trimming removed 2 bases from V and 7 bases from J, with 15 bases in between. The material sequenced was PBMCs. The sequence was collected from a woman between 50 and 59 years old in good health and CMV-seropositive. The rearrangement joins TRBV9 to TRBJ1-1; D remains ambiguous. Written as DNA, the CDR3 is TGTGCCAGCAGCGTCGGCGCAACTCCTAGTGAAGCTTTCTTT. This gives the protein CASSVGATPSEAFF.